This T cell receptor beta chain was retrieved from a study of blood T cell repertoires in COVID-19. The wider study: COVID-19 samples, acute and convalescent, were from the United States, Italy and Spain.

Per germline, CDR1 SGHRS and CDR2 YFSETQ. V was trimmed by 4 bases and J by 2 bases, leaving 19 bases between them. This CDR3 contains 16 residues. In the authors' workflow: Amplification of reference gene primers provided the estimated nucleated cell counts. Profiling relied on immunoSEQ multiplex PCR, and the TCRdb table lists in-frame clones only, not all of them. Clonal size and the V and J genes are those of that table, whereas D and trimming came from the DNA. This sample has roughly 100,000 clones, with 70% to 90% found just once. The sequencing input was peripheral blood. The source of this sequence is a man over 45 in a cohort sampled during active COVID-19. The chain joins TRBV5-1 to TRBJ2-7, with D tentatively TRBD1 (6 bases). CDR3 sequence (DNA): TGCGCCAGCAGCGGGAGACCTGACAGGCAGGCCTACGAGCAGTACTTC. Its protein product is CASSGRPDRQAYEQYF.